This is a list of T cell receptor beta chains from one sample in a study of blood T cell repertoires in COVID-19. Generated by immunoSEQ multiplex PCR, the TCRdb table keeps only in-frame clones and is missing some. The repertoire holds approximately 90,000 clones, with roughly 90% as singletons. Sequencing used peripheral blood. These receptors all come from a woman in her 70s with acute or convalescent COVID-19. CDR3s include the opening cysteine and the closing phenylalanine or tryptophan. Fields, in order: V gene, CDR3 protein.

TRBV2	CASSGEQGSNQPQHF
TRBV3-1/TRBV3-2	CASDDRVADTQYF
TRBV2	CASHAPNSGNTIYF
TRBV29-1	CSVVQGSSGNTIYF
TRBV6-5	CASSPRDLNTEAFF
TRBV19	CASSIWGGTYEQYF
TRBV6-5	CASLGQGVVGQPQHF
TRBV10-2	CASSGQTNYGYTF
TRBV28	CASSFRGAKTEAFF
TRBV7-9	CASSLAGRIRAFF
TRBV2	CASSDLQITYNEQFF
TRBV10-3	CATTQETGSGNTIYF
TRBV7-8	CASRLAGVPYEQYF
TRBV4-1	CASSHEPADTQYF
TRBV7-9	CASSFTETEAFF
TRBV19	CASSILQGSQPQHF
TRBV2	CASRGQGNYGYTF
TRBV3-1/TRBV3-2	CASSQGSGGGTDTQYF
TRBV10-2	CASKELPMNTEAFF
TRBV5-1	CASSLQGASNQPQHF
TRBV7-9	CASSLDTGTAYGYTF
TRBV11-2	CASSPYHEQFF
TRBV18	CASSPGRAFTGQPQHF
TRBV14	CASSQIGAIYGYTF
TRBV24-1	CATVTGGLNEKLFF
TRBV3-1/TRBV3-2	CASSQVSSGRALETQYF
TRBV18	CASSAGQGLMNTEAFF
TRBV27	CASSSRPEGSNQPQHF
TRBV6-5	CASRQTVNTEAFF
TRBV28	CASSRRDRTYEQYF
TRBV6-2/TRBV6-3	CASSRDSYSPLHF
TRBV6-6	CASSPGGGNYGYTF
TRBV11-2	CASSARGGVSYNEQFF
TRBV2	CASMRTGSSGANVLTF
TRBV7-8	CASSPRGDQPQHF
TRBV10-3	CAISDPTVNTEAFF
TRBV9	CASSVASTTDTQYF
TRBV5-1	CASSLASRHTDTQYF
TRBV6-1	CASSDRTGGNEQYF
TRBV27	CASSSGQFTEAFF
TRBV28	CASSYPRDRGLVGNEQFF
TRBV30	CAWRGQGPSYEQYF
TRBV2	CASSEQGGGKGSPLHF
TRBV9	CASSVDGQGVGGYTF
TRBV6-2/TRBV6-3	CASSYPDTSGDREVQFF
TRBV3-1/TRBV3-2	CASSQGQGSYEQYF
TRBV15	CATSSRTNYGYTF
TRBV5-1	CASSTGQYYEQYF
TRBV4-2	CASSQEGSGQETQYF
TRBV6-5	CASIDRGTYEQYF
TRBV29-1	CSVVVDRARTGELFF
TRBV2	CASGQRQETQYF
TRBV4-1	CASSQDRTSGTPGNYEQYF
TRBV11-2	CASSTGQIPTF